Listed here are 14 T cell receptor beta chains from one sample, sequenced in a study of blood T cell repertoires in COVID-19. Method: immunoSEQ multiplex PCR; TCRdb's copy keeps in-frame clones and lacks some. In the table there are 230,000 or so clones, 65% to 90% of which are singletons. Sequences were obtained from peripheral blood. The source of these receptors is a woman aged 40 to 49 who had recovered from COVID-19.

This clone occurred a few times. The J gene is TRBJ1-2, the V gene TRBV12-3 or TRBV12-4; D is unclear. The CDR3 is 11 amino acids. The V end lost 7 bases, the J end lost 4 bases, and 7 bases lay between the germline ends. The CDR3: CASTPGYGYTF. In DNA, the CDR3 is TGTGCCAGCACACCCGGCTATGGCTACACCTTC.

The chain is built from TRBV6-5 and TRBJ1-4; no clear D. The CDR3 runs to 13 residues. The germline V and J ends were trimmed by 8 bases and 0 bases, with 7 bases remaining between them. The germline V gene has CDR1 MNHEY and CDR2 SVGAGI. The chain's CDR3 is CASRRSTNEKLFF. DNA of the CDR3: TGTGCCAGCCGGAGGTCAACTAATGAAAAACTGTTTTTT.

The chain is built from TRBV4-3 and TRBJ2-5; D perhaps matches TRBD2 (7 bases). Germline V gene sequence: CDR1 LGHNA, CDR2 YSLEER. This CDR3 region has 18 residues. V lost 5 bases, J lost 4 bases, and 26 bases lay in between. This CDR3 is CASSDVFGGGVYAETQYF. The CDR3 bases are TGCGCCAGCAGCGACGTTTTTGGCGGGGGCGTTTATGCAGAGACCCAGTACTTC.

CDR3 DNA sequence: TGTGCCAGCAGCTCCGGACAGGGGGCGGGTGAAAAACTGTTTTTT. As protein: CASSSGQGAGEKLFF. The chain combines TRBV5-4 with TRBJ1-4, with 11 bases identical to TRBD1. The CDR3 is made up of 15 amino acids. With 3 bases clipped from V and 7 bases from J, the junction kept 5 bases outside the gene matches. CDR1 SGHNT and CDR2 YYREEE come from the germline V gene (reference sequence). The whole variable domain, remainder taken from reference TRBV5-4 and TRBJ1-4, is ETGVTQSPTHLIKTRGQQVTLRCSSQSGHNTVSWYQQALGQGPQFIFQYYREEENGRGNFPPRFSGLQFPNYSSELNVNALELDDSALYLCASSSGQGAGEKLFFGSGTQLSVL.

This clone was observed once. The genes are TRBV18 and TRBJ2-3; D not certain. The germline gives CDR1 KGHSH, CDR2 LQKENI. This CDR3 is built from 14 residues. Between the trimmed V and J ends, which lost 4 bases and 0 bases, there was a span of 8 bases. The CDR3 here is CASSLQYSTDTQYF. CDR3 bases: TGTGCCAGCTCACTCCAGTACAGCACAGATACGCAGTATTTT.

The rearrangement joins TRBV20-1 to TRBJ2-3; TRBD2 is a possible D gene (6 bases). The V end lost 3 bases, the J end lost 2 bases, and 12 bases lay between the germline ends. The CDR3 sequence is 14 residues long. Germline V gives CDR1 DFQATT, CDR2 SNEGSKA (reference sequence). Here the CDR3 DNA reads TGCAGTGCTAGTATGCGGGGCCCCACAGATACGCAGTATTTT. Translating gives CSASMRGPTDTQYF.

CDR3 in DNA: TGCGCCAGCAGCTTGGGACTGCTGAACACTGAAGCTTTCTTT. Translated, it gives CASSLGLLNTEAFF. V usage is TRBV5-1 and J usage is TRBJ1-1; D not resolved. From germline, CDR1 is SGHRS and CDR2 YFSETQ. This CDR3 is built from 14 residues. Trimming removed 0 bases from V and 0 bases from J, with 6 bases in between.

The gene calls are TRBV11-2 and TRBJ2-1; TRBD2 might be the D (6 bases). Germline loops: CDR1 SGHAT, CDR2 FQNNGV. V lost 1 base and J 6 bases, leaving 10 bases between the germline ends. The CDR3 loop spans 14 amino acids. CDR3 in DNA: TGTGCCAGCAGCTTAGTTGACGGGGGCAATGAGCAGTTCTTC. Translation: CASSLVDGGNEQFF.

This chain joins TRBV6-6 and TRBJ2-7; D might be TRBD1 (6 bases). Per the germline V gene, CDR1 is MNHNY and CDR2 is SVGAGI (reference sequence). Trimming pared 6 bases from V and 6 bases from J, leaving 18 bases between. CDR3 length equals 14 residues. CDR3 sequence reads: CASRSTGQWGEQYF. CDR3 nucleotides: TGTGCCAGCAGATCCACAGGACAGTGGGGCGAGCAGTACTTC.

The genes are TRBV11-3 and TRBJ1-2, with D unresolved. Germline CDR1 reads SGHNT; CDR2 reads YENEEA. Trimming removed 1 base from V and 8 bases from J, with 14 bases in between. The CDR3 runs to 14 residues. The CDR3 coding sequence is TGTGCCAGCAGCTTAGGATCGCTGGTCAGAGGCTACACCTTC. Its protein is CASSLGSLVRGYTF. The variable domain in full, with the rest retrieved from reference TRBV11-3 and TRBJ1-2, is EAGVVQSPRYKIIEKKQPVAFWCNPISGHNTLYWYLQNLGQGPELLIRYENEEAVDDSQLPKDRFSAERLKGVDSTLKIQPAELGDSAVYLCASSLGSLVRGYTFGSGTRLTVV.

In its sample, this clone was seen once. As DNA, the CDR3 is TGCGCCAGCAGCCCCCGGGGAGCGGGGGGCCTCCCAGATACGCAGTATTTT. Residues: CASSPRGAGGLPDTQYF. The chain links TRBV5-1 to TRBJ2-3, with TRBD2 matching over 9 bases. The CDR3 spans 17 residues. CDR1 and CDR2 (germline): SGHRS, YFSETQ. J was trimmed by 4 bases and V by 4 bases; bases with no gene match: 13.

The chain has TRBV11-3 and TRBJ1-1; no reliable D call. Trimming cost V 3 bases and J 6 bases, with 11 bases left between them. The CDR3 is 13 residues long. CDR1 is SGHNT, CDR2 YENEEA, per germline. The CDR3 bases are TGTGCCAGCAGCTTCGTGTCCGGAGCTGAAGCTTTCTTT. It is translated as CASSFVSGAEAFF.

This chain links TRBV19 with TRBJ1-2; D is perhaps TRBD1 (5 bases). This CDR3 is built from 16 residues. Deletions cut 1 base from V and 1 base from J, with 13 bases between. CDR1 is LNHDA, CDR2 SQIVND, per germline (reference sequence). The DNA for the CDR3 is TGTGCCAGTAGTATAGTGAAGGGGATTTATAACTATGGCTACACCTTC. Translated: CASSIVKGIYNYGYTF.

This chain uses TRBV10-3 with TRBJ1-2; D remains ambiguous. CDR3 length equals 16 residues. Per germline, CDR1 ENHRY and CDR2 SYGVKD. Trimming pared 5 bases from V and 7 bases from J, leaving 23 bases between. The CDR3 bases are TGTGCCATCAGTTACTCCGGGTCCTCCCTAGTCGGTGGCTACACCTTC. It yields the protein CAISYSGSSLVGGYTF.